The 11 T cell receptor beta chains below all came from one sample that was sequenced in a study of shared clonotypes between healthy human individuals. Clones were sequenced by immunoSEQ multiplex PCR, and TCRdb holds only the in-frame ones, with some missing. The repertoire includes approximately 92,000 clones, 60% to 70% of them detected once, and approximately 55% sits in the top ten. Sequenced: memory CD8+ T cells sorted from blood. Subset defined: CD45RO+ cells pooled with CCR7-negative TemRA cells. The origin of the receptors is a man aged 25 to 40 in good health.

The CDR3 spells CASRGQAIDTDTQYF. DNA for the CDR3: TGTGCCAGCAGGGGACAGGCAATCGACACAGATACGCAGTATTTT. V usage is TRBV28 and J usage is TRBJ2-3; 8 positions agree with TRBD1. The junction had 7 bases not matched to a gene; V was cut back by 6 bases and J by 2 bases. Germline CDR1 reads MDHEN; CDR2 reads SYDVKM. CDR3 length: 15 amino acids. The variable domain in full, completed from reference TRBV28 and TRBJ2-3, reads DVKVTQSSRYLVKRTGEKVFLECVQDMDHENMFWYRQDPGLGLRLIYFSYDVKMKEKGDIPEGYSVSREKKERFSLILESASTNQTSMYLCASRGQAIDTDTQYFGPGTRLTVL.

The J gene is TRBJ2-2, the V gene TRBV28; weak D call: TRBD2 (5 bases). This CDR3 is 14 amino acids long. The germline V gene has CDR1 MDHEN and CDR2 SYDVKM. Between the trimmed V and J ends, which lost 2 bases and 4 bases, there was a span of 8 bases. CDR3: CASSLRRVTGELFF. The CDR3 region has the DNA TGTGCCAGCAGTTTACGGCGGGTCACCGGGGAGCTGTTTTTT. Based on the CDR3 plus reference TRBV28 and TRBJ2-2, the full variable domain is DVKVTQSSRYLVKRTGEKVFLECVQDMDHENMFWYRQDPGLGLRLIYFSYDVKMKEKGDIPEGYSVSREKKERFSLILESASTNQTSMYLCASSLRRVTGELFFGEGSRLTVL.

V usage is TRBV9 and J usage is TRBJ2-7; D call uncertain. Trimming pared 0 bases from V and 3 bases from J, leaving 16 bases between. Germline values: CDR1 SGDLS, CDR2 YYNGEE. The CDR3 has 16 residues. The CDR3 region has the DNA TGTGCCAGCAGCGTAGCGGCTGGGGTTATGAGCTACGAGCAGTACTTC. Translated: CASSVAAGVMSYEQYF. The whole variable domain, remainder taken from reference TRBV9 and TRBJ2-7, is DSGVTQTPKHLITATGQRVTLRCSPRSGDLSVYWYQQSLDQGLQFLIQYYNGEERAKGNILERFSAQQFPDLHSELNLSSLELGDSALYFCASSVAAGVMSYEQYFGPGTRLTVT.

This chain links TRBV27 with TRBJ1-4, with D maybe TRBD1 (5 bases). Germline-derived CDR1 and CDR2 are MNHEY and SMNVEV (reference sequence). V was cut by 7 bases and J by 10 bases, with 22 bases left in between. The CDR3 covers 15 residues. CDR3 protein: CASNRGGPGSGKLFF. The CDR3, as DNA: TGTGCCAGCAATCGGGGCGGACCGGGGAGCGGAAAACTGTTTTTT.

The chain has TRBV7-9 and TRBJ2-7; D remains unclear. The CDR3 has 12 residues. V lost 6 bases, J lost 1 base, and 7 bases lay in between. Germline values: CDR1 SEHNR, CDR2 FQNEAQ (reference sequence). The CDR3 region is CASRGNSYEQYF. The CDR3 DNA sequence: TGTGCCAGCAGGGGGAATTCCTACGAGCAGTACTTC.

There are a few counts of this clone. The chain couples TRBV27 to TRBJ2-1, with 7 bases lining up with TRBD1. In germline, CDR1 is MNHEY, CDR2 SMNVEV (reference sequence). With V trimmed by 2 bases and J by 7 bases, 5 bases remained unmatched. The CDR3 has 14 amino acids. CDR3 in amino acids: CASSLDRVGNEQFF. In DNA form, the CDR3 reads TGTGCCAGCAGTTTAGACAGGGTTGGGAATGAGCAGTTCTTC.

This clone occurred once. The chain uses TRBV6-1 and TRBJ2-3; no clear D. CDR1 MNHNS and CDR2 SASEGT come from the germline V gene. There are 14 residues in the CDR3. The V end lost 6 bases, the J end lost 5 bases, and 15 bases lay between the germline ends. CDR3 loop: CASSRDFNGDTQYF. CDR3 bases: TGTGCCAGCAGCCGCGACTTTAATGGAGATACGCAGTATTTT.

The chain carries TRBV7-9 and TRBJ2-7; the match to TRBD1 covers 8 bases. From germline, CDR1 is SEHNR and CDR2 FQNEAQ (reference sequence). Trimming cost V 4 bases and J 5 bases; bases outside gene matches: 16. CDR3 length: 17 amino acids. CDR3 nucleotides: TGTGCCAGCAGCTCCCCGATTCCGACAGGGGATCTCAACGAGCAGTACTTC. This sequence encodes CASSSPIPTGDLNEQYF.

The genes are TRBV15 and TRBJ2-3; no firm D call. The CDR3 contains 15 residues. V was cut by 0 bases and J by 4 bases, with 11 bases left in between. CDR1 is LNHNV and CDR2 is YYDKDF in the germline V gene (reference sequence). The CDR3 DNA reads as TGTGCCACCAGCAGAGATCTGAACGTTGCAGATACGCAGTATTTT. Translated, it gives CATSRDLNVADTQYF.

This clone is medium-sized by share. The chain recombines TRBV7-6 with TRBJ2-3; no clear D gene. This CDR3 is built from 14 residues. V lost 4 bases to trimming and J lost 0 bases, with 8 bases between them. Germline V gene data show CDR1 as SGHVS and CDR2 as FNYEAQ. In nucleotides, the CDR3 is TGTGCCAGCAGCTCCGGGCCAAGCACAGATACGCAGTATTTT. Its translation: CASSSGPSTDTQYF.

The V gene is TRBV27, the J gene TRBJ2-2; possible D gene TRBD2, 5 bases. Trimming cost V 1 base and J 5 bases, with 8 bases left between them. The CDR3 extends over 14 amino acids. From germline, CDR1 is MNHEY and CDR2 SMNVEV (reference sequence). CDR3 in amino acids: CASSLYGDTGELFF. Written as DNA, the CDR3 is TGTGCCAGCAGTTTATACGGGGATACCGGGGAGCTGTTTTTT.